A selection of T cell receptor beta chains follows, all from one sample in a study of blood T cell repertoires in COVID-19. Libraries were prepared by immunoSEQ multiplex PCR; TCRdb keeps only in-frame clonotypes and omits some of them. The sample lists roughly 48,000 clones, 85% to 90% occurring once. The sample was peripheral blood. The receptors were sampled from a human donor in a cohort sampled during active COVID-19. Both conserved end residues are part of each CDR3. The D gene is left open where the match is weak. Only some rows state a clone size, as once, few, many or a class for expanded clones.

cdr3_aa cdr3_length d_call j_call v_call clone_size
CASSAMDSTAGNTIYF 16 . TRBJ1-3 TRBV9 .
CATGWGGNTEAFF 13 . TRBJ1-1 TRBV10-3 .
CASSSSQTGSGPYEQYF 17 . TRBJ2-7 TRBV7-6 .
CASGSQGNTIYF 12 . TRBJ1-3 TRBV12-5 .
CASSFLRGPYTQYF 14 TRBD1 TRBJ2-3 TRBV23-1 .
CASRPTGGGGYTF 13 TRBD1 TRBJ1-2 TRBV7-6 .
CASSLGPEETQYF 13 . TRBJ2-5 TRBV11-2 .
CASSSPTGGNTEAFF 15 . TRBJ1-1 TRBV5-1 .
CASSPDRLLHQPQHF 15 . TRBJ1-5 TRBV19 .
CASMLAGASGELFF 14 TRBD2 TRBJ2-2 TRBV7-2 .
CASSYSGGFGTEAFF 15 . TRBJ1-1 TRBV6-5 .
CASSEGTYGYTF 12 . TRBJ1-2 TRBV6-6 .
CASSTRWTGRTEAFF 15 TRBD1 TRBJ1-1 TRBV19 .
CASSIRGRGRPNQPQHF 17 TRBD1 TRBJ1-5 TRBV19 .
CASSRGTGGMQETQYF 16 TRBD1 TRBJ2-5 TRBV7-6 .
CASSVAPGQGENEQFF 16 TRBD1 TRBJ2-1 TRBV9 .
CASSPGQGGNTGELFF 16 TRBD1 TRBJ2-2 TRBV18 once
CASSSQGYEQYF 12 . TRBJ2-7 TRBV7-2 .
CASSYSRRDRYTGELFF 17 . TRBJ2-2 TRBV6-2/TRBV6-3 .
CASSSRTRTPRDTQYF 16 TRBD2 TRBJ2-3 TRBV6-2/TRBV6-3 .
CASSVGQGQRVTGELFF 17 TRBD1 TRBJ2-2 TRBV19 .
CASSTNWRRTEAFF 14 . TRBJ1-1 TRBV13 .
CASSQGTGGGLMNTEAFF 18 TRBD1 TRBJ1-1 TRBV4-3 .
CASSPRMTTGDESNQPQHF 19 TRBD1 TRBJ1-5 TRBV3-1/TRBV3-2 .
CASSPTRSNEKLFF 14 . TRBJ1-4 TRBV7-2 .
CASSFTGGSEAFF 13 . TRBJ1-1 TRBV7-9 .
CASSQGSGLNSGANVLTF 18 . TRBJ2-6 TRBV4-3 .
CASTVGGPEYNEQFF 15 . TRBJ2-1 TRBV27 .
CASSLAATRGNEKLFF 16 . TRBJ1-4 TRBV7-9 .
CASSWRRGGRDTQYF 15 TRBD2 TRBJ2-3 TRBV7-2 .
CASIANYEQYF 11 . TRBJ2-7 TRBV19 once
CASSQPDRASSYEQYF 16 TRBD1 TRBJ2-7 TRBV23-1 .
CASGLVPGYTEAFF 14 . TRBJ1-1 TRBV12-5 .
CASSPDRERGRETQYF 16 TRBD1 TRBJ2-5 TRBV18 .
CASSLPTARIYNSPLHF 17 . TRBJ1-6 TRBV6-2/TRBV6-3 once
CASSFDRPEKLFF 13 . TRBJ1-4 TRBV11-2 .
CASSPQVFSYEQYF 14 . TRBJ2-7 TRBV6-2/TRBV6-3 .
CASREQGNSPLHF 13 TRBD1 TRBJ1-6 TRBV10-2 .
CASSLSGTVNQPQHF 15 TRBD1 TRBJ1-5 TRBV4-1 .
CASSLSRGFYGYTF 14 . TRBJ1-2 TRBV7-2 .
CASSSTTLAGKETQYF 16 TRBD2 TRBJ2-5 TRBV5-1 .
CASSTYRGPGELFF 14 TRBD1 TRBJ2-2 TRBV5-1 once
CAPPHTDSNQPQHF 14 . TRBJ1-5 TRBV19 .
CAISPGQGTGYTF 13 TRBD1 TRBJ1-2 TRBV10-3 .
CASSPGTGNTGELFF 15 TRBD1 TRBJ2-2 TRBV18 few
CASRKGELSYEQYF 14 . TRBJ2-7 TRBV5-1 .
CASSLDTVPGRGGYTF 16 . TRBJ1-2 TRBV7-2 .
CASSEGTGWRTEAFF 15 TRBD1 TRBJ1-1 TRBV9 .
CASKQLGGESYGYTF 15 . TRBJ1-2 TRBV19 .
CASSPRTGGNSPLHF 15 TRBD1 TRBJ1-6 TRBV27 .
CASSLEGGLSSYNEQFF 17 . TRBJ2-1 TRBV7-8 .